In its sample, the clone carrying this T cell receptor (beta chain) was seen once. Its specificity is unknown. There are 14 residues in the CDR3. Germline V lookup: CDR1 SGHRS, CDR2 YFSETQ. Trimming cost V 6 bases and J 7 bases; bases outside gene matches: 12. These data are taken from a study of CD8+CD57+ T cells in acquired aplastic anemia. Study in general: CD4+ and CD8+ cells, once sorted, gave DNA averaging roughly 3 ug.

The template for TCR beta VDJ and CDR3 sequence profiling was genomic DNA. TCRdb passed the reads through MiXCR, listing each CDR3 protein once. The sample includes 200,000 or so distinct CDR3 sequences, over 55% of them seen just once. General study findings and limits: Overlap between patients and controls comprised about 30 CD8+ CDR3 sequences.

Whoever was chosen for sequencing had shown CD8+CD57+ cell expansion by flow cytometry. Every patient had severe acquired aplastic anemia. Prior therapy had not been administered to any patient at the time of blood sampling. The sequence came from a human donor with aplastic anemia. Material for sequencing was sorted CD4+, CD8+, or CD8+CD57+ T cells (not recorded which) from PBMCs. This chain links TRBV5-1 with TRBJ2-7; TRBD1 matches 8 bases. CDR3 sequence (DNA): TGCGCCAGCACTCCAGGGGGCGGGGTGGGGGAGCAGTACTTC. Its protein product is CASTPGGGVGEQYF.